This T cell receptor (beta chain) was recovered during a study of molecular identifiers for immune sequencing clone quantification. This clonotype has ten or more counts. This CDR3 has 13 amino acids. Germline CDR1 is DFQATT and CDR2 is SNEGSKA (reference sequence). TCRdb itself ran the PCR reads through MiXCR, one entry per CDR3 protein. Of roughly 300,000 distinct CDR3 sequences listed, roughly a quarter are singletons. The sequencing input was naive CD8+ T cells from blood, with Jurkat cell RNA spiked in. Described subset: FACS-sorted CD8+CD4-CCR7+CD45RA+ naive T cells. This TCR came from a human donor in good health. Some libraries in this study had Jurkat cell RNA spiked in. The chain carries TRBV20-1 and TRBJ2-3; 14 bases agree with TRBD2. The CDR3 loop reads CRGTSGSTDTQYF. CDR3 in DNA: TGCAGGGGGACTAGCGGGAGTACAGATACGCAGTATTTT.